Listed below are T cell receptor beta chains from one sample, sequenced in a study of blood T cells in healthy people across ages. MiXCR, applied by TCRdb to the 5' RACE reads, yields one record per CDR3 protein. The table shows approximately 730,000 distinct CDR3 sequences, with roughly 45% occurring only once. The material sequenced was blood. These receptors came from a woman aged 60-75 years in good health. The CDR3 runs from the conserved cysteine through the conserved F or W.

V: TRBV6-2/TRBV6-3
length: 14
CDR3: CASTPWGRGETQYF

V: TRBV5-1
length: 15
CDR3: CASSLVAGVSTEAFF

V: TRBV3-1
length: 12
CDR3: CASSQGAGEAFF

V: TRBV27
length: 15
CDR3: CASSRGTGSNQPQHF

V: TRBV20-1
length: 15
CDR3: CSARDLAGNGETQYF

V: TRBV6-5
length: 15
CDR3: CASSPIGRSDTEAFF

V: TRBV21-1
length: 14
CDR3: CASSKSDIPDTQYF

V: TRBV15
length: 16
CDR3: CATSRGWAEVTDTQYF

V: TRBV15
length: 13
CDR3: CASRGPENYGYTF

V: TRBV6-6
length: 11
CDR3: CASSYWGGYTF